The rows below give T cell receptor beta chains drawn from one sample of a study of cytomegalovirus exposure and HLA in healthy donors. This table comes from immunoSEQ multiplex PCR, and its TCRdb copy is limited to in-frame clones, with some not included. The sample records some 150,000 clones, around three quarters being singletons. Sample: PBMCs. These receptors came from a man between 25 and 39 years old in good health and CMV-seronegative. Each CDR3 is given with its conserved first and last residue. The order of the fields is clone size, V gene, D gene, J gene, CDR3 protein, CDR3 DNA. D genes are given only for firm matches. Clone size is given for some rows only: seen once, a few or many times, or a class if the clone is expanded.

.	TRBV2	.	TRBJ2-7	CASSIGPPLSYEQYF	TGTGCCAGCAGTATTGGTCCTCCACTTTCCTACGAGCAGTACTTC
.	TRBV6-5	.	TRBJ1-2	CASSDRLHGYTF	TGTGCCAGCAGTGACAGGCTGCATGGCTACACCTTC
.	TRBV6-5	.	TRBJ1-2	CASSYSRGAFGYTF	TGTGCCAGCAGTTACTCGCGGGGGGCTTTTGGCTACACCTTC
.	TRBV18	TRBD1	TRBJ2-7	CASSRQGEQYF	TGTGCCAGCTCCCGACAGGGCGAGCAGTACTTC
.	TRBV27	.	TRBJ2-7	CASSRTVSYEQYF	TGTGCCAGCAGCCGGACAGTTTCCTACGAGCAGTACTTC
.	TRBV4-2	TRBD2	TRBJ2-1	CASSRKIGFGTSGGAQAYNEQFF	TGTGCCAGCAGCCGCAAAATCGGATTCGGGACTAGCGGGGGGGCCCAGGCCTACAATGAGCAGTTCTTC
.	TRBV6-1	.	TRBJ2-3	CATITDTQYF	TGTGCCACCATTACAGATACGCAGTATTTT
.	TRBV2	TRBD1	TRBJ1-1	CASSGTGGTEAFF	TGTGCCAGCAGTGGGACAGGGGGCACTGAAGCTTTCTTT
.	TRBV7-7	.	TRBJ2-3	CASSLIQGNADTQYF	TGTGCTAGCAGCTTAATTCAGGGGAATGCAGATACGCAGTATTTT
.	TRBV6-5	TRBD2	TRBJ2-5	CASSYFPGGQETQYF	TGTGCCAGCAGTTACTTTCCGGGGGGACAAGAGACCCAGTACTTC
.	TRBV5-1	.	TRBJ1-1	CASSSWTVGDTEAFF	TGCGCCAGCAGCTCGTGGACAGTAGGGGACACTGAAGCTTTCTTT
.	TRBV5-1	.	TRBJ1-1	CASSWGTHTEAFF	TGCGCCAGCAGTTGGGGGACTCACACTGAAGCTTTCTTT
.	TRBV28	.	TRBJ1-1	CASSSSGAGQMNTEAFF	TGTGCCAGCAGTTCAAGCGGGGCAGGCCAAATGAACACTGAAGCTTTCTTT
.	TRBV2	.	TRBJ1-1	CASREVLWAFF	TGTGCCAGCAGAGAGGTCCTTTGGGCTTTCTTT
.	TRBV9	.	TRBJ1-1	CASSVGGRAFF	TGTGCCAGCAGCGTAGGCGGGAGAGCTTTCTTT
.	TRBV7-9	.	TRBJ2-2	CASSSGQGPGELFF	TGTGCCAGCAGCTCAGGGCAGGGGCCCGGGGAGCTGTTTTTT
.	TRBV19	.	TRBJ1-1	CASNPRRAGTEAFF	TGTGCCAGTAACCCTAGAAGGGCGGGCACTGAAGCTTTCTTT
.	TRBV16	.	TRBJ2-1	CASSGGAAHNEQFF	TGTGCCAGCAGCGGAGGGGCCGCCCACAATGAGCAGTTCTTC
.	TRBV11-2	.	TRBJ2-7	CASSLGPGEQYF	TGTGCCAGCAGCTTAGGTCCGGGCGAGCAGTACTTC
once	TRBV5-1	.	TRBJ1-1	CASSQGWDTEAFF	TGCGCCAGCAGCCAGGGTTGGGACACTGAAGCTTTCTTT
.	TRBV10-3	TRBD1	TRBJ2-2	CAAEAGTGGWTGELFF	TGTGCCGCCGAGGCGGGGACAGGGGGCTGGACCGGGGAGCTGTTTTTT
.	TRBV6-5	TRBD2	TRBJ2-3	CASSYVAGEGDTQYF	TGTGCCAGCAGTTATGTGGCGGGAGAGGGAGATACGCAGTATTTT
.	TRBV13	.	TRBJ2-7	CASSPTGTSTEQYF	TGTGCCAGCAGCCCAACCGGGACAAGTACAGAGCAGTACTTC
.	TRBV18	.	TRBJ2-2	CASSPQQDTGELFF	TGTGCCAGCTCACCACAGCAGGACACCGGGGAGCTGTTTTTT
.	TRBV5-8	.	TRBJ2-2	CASSLRDTYTGELFF	TGTGCCAGCAGCTTAAGGGACACCTACACCGGGGAGCTGTTTTTT
.	TRBV2	TRBD1	TRBJ2-7	CANRDRGSYEQYF	TGTGCCAACCGGGACAGGGGTTCCTACGAGCAGTACTTC
.	TRBV4-1	.	TRBJ2-1	CASSQEGGSYNEQFF	TGCGCCAGCAGCCAAGAAGGGGGCTCCTACAATGAGCAGTTCTTC
.	TRBV29-1	.	TRBJ1-1	CSVPPGGSENTEAFF	TGCAGCGTCCCCCCGGGGGGGTCGGAGAACACTGAAGCTTTCTTT
few	TRBV10-3	.	TRBJ1-1	CAISERGLETEAFF	TGTGCCATCAGTGAGAGGGGTTTAGAGACTGAAGCTTTCTTT
.	TRBV5-1	TRBD1	TRBJ2-2	CASSSTGPVDTGELFF	TGCGCCAGCAGCTCGACAGGGCCGGTTGACACCGGGGAGCTGTTTTTT
.	TRBV6-4	TRBD1	TRBJ2-1	CASSTGTGYINEQFF	TGTGCCAGCAGCACCGGGACAGGGTACATCAATGAGCAGTTCTTC
.	TRBV2	.	TRBJ2-5	CASSPDSGGTQYF	TGTGCCAGCAGTCCGGACTCGGGTGGGACCCAGTACTTC
.	TRBV27	.	TRBJ1-6	CASNRLDSPLHF	TGTGCCAGCAACAGGTTAGATTCACCCCTCCACTTT
.	TRBV5-1	TRBD1	TRBJ1-2	CASSLGYPGQSYGYTF	TGCGCCAGCAGCTTGGGTTATCCGGGACAGTCCTATGGCTACACCTTC
.	TRBV28	TRBD1	TRBJ2-5	CASSTTGVETQYF	TGTGCCAGCAGCACGACAGGGGTGGAGACCCAGTACTTC
.	TRBV29-1	.	TRBJ2-1	CSVEGTYNEQFF	TGCAGCGTTGAAGGAACTTACAATGAGCAGTTCTTC
.	TRBV15	.	TRBJ1-5	CATSRGRKGDSNQPQHF	TGTGCCACCAGCAGAGGACGGAAGGGGGATAGCAATCAGCCCCAGCATTTT
.	TRBV25-1	TRBD1	TRBJ1-5	CASSPPRLQGARQPQHF	TGTGCCAGCAGTCCCCCCCGGTTACAGGGGGCGAGGCAGCCCCAGCATTTT
once	TRBV9	TRBD1	TRBJ1-1	CASSDGTGDTEAFF	TGTGCCAGCAGCGATGGGACAGGCGACACTGAAGCTTTCTTT
.	TRBV19	TRBD1	TRBJ1-6	CASSQTGWNSPLHF	TGTGCCAGTAGTCAGACAGGGTGGAATTCACCCCTCCACTTT